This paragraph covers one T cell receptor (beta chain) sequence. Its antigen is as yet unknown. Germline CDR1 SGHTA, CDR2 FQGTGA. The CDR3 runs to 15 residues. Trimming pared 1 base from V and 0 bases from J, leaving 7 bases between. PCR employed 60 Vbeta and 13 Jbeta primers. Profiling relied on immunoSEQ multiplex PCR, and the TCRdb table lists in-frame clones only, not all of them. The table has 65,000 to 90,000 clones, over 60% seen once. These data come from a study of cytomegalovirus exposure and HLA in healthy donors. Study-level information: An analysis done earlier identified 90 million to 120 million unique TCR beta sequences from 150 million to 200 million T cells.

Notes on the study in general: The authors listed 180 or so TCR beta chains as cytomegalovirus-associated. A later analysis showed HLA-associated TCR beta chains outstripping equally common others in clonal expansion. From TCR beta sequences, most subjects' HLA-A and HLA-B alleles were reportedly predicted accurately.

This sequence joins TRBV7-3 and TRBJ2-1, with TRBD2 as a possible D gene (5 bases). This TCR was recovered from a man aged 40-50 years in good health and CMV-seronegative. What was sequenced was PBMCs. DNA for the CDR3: TGTGCCAGCAGCTTAAAAGGGAGCTCCTACAATGAGCAGTTCTTC. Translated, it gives CASSLKGSSYNEQFF. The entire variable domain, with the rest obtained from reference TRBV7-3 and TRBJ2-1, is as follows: GAGVSQTPSNKVTEKGKYVELRCDPISGHTALYWYRQSLGQGPEFLIYFQGTGAADDSGLPNDRFFAVRPEGSVSTLKIQRTERGDSAVYLCASSLKGSSYNEQFFGPGTRLTVL.